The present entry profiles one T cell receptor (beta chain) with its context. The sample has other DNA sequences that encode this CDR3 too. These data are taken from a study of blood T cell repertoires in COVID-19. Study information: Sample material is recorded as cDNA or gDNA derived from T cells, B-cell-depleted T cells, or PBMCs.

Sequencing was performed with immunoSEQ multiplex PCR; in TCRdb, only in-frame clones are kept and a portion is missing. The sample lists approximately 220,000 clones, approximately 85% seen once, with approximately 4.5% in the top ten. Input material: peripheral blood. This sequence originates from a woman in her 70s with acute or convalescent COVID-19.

CDR3 protein: CASSLGTANTEAFF. The CDR3 nucleotides are TGTGCCAGCAGCCTAGGGACAGCGAACACTGAAGCTTTCTTT. The chain recombines TRBV7-8 with TRBJ1-1, with 7 bases identical to TRBD1. CDR1 SGHVS and CDR2 FQNEAQ come from the germline V gene. This CDR3 is built from 14 residues. V gave up 5 bases and J gave up 1 base; unmatched junction bases: 4.